These 18 T cell receptor beta chains originate from one sample sequenced in a study of cytomegalovirus exposure and HLA in healthy donors. Use of 60 Vbeta and 13 Jbeta primers characterized the PCR. Sequenced by immunoSEQ multiplex PCR; TCRdb stores in-frame clones only, minus some. This table holds fewer than 40,000 clones, 75% to 90% found once. The sample comprised PBMCs. Every receptor here comes from a woman in her thirties or forties in good health and CMV-seropositive.

The chain couples TRBV19 to TRBJ1-1; D perhaps matches TRBD1 (6 bases). Trimming took off 8 bases at V and 1 base at J, with 8 bases between the two ends. There are 12 residues in the CDR3. Looked up from germline, CDR1 is LNHDA and CDR2 is SQIVND (reference sequence). CDR3 sequence (DNA): TGTGCCAGTTTACAGGGGAACACTGAAGCTTTCTTT. This codes for CASLQGNTEAFF.

The chain uses TRBV7-9 and TRBJ2-3, with TRBD1 matching 7 bases. CDR3 length: 15 amino acids. The trim removed 2 bases at V and 4 bases at J, leaving 6 bases unmatched. The germline V gene has CDR1 SEHNR and CDR2 FQNEAQ (reference sequence). The CDR3 region has the DNA TGTGCCAGCAGCTTACTCACAGGGGACCCAGATACGCAGTATTTT. Residues: CASSLLTGDPDTQYF.

The rearrangement joins TRBV7-6 to TRBJ2-3; possibly TRBD1 for D (5 bases). The ends were cut back, 2 bases at V and 2 bases at J, with 8 bases in the middle. This CDR3 has 14 residues. Germline V gene data show CDR1 as SGHVS and CDR2 as FNYEAQ. The CDR3 is CASSLSGNTDTQYF. In nucleotides, the CDR3 is TGTGCCAGCAGCTTATCAGGGAACACAGATACGCAGTATTTT.

V gene TRBV7-2 combines with J gene TRBJ2-5; 8 bases align to TRBD1. Germline lookup yields CDR1 SGHTA and CDR2 FQGNSA. V lost 3 bases to trimming and J lost 3 bases; unmatched junction nucleotides: 6. The CDR3 consists of 15 residues. CDR3 loop: CASSFGTGSKETQYF. The CDR3 nucleotides are TGTGCCAGCAGCTTTGGGACAGGATCAAAAGAGACCCAGTACTTC.

This chain connects TRBV18 to TRBJ1-1; D is perhaps TRBD1 (5 bases). CDR1 is KGHSH, CDR2 LQKENI, per germline. The CDR3 is 12 residues long. The V end was cut by 8 bases, the J end by 4 bases, with 11 bases between. The CDR3 coding sequence is TGTGCCAGCGTGGGGGGGGGCACTGAAGCTTTCTTT. Its protein is CASVGGGTEAFF.

The genes are TRBV7-9 and TRBJ1-1; the match to TRBD1 covers 11 bases. In germline, CDR1 is SEHNR, CDR2 FQNEAQ (reference sequence). With 5 bases clipped from V and 4 bases from J, the junction kept 6 bases outside the gene matches. CDR3 length: 15 amino acids. CDR3 DNA: TGTGCCAGCAGCCGTCAGGGGACAGGGGGCACTGAAGCTTTCTTT. This codes for CASSRQGTGGTEAFF.

V and J are TRBV28 and TRBJ1-1; 12 positions match TRBD1. V lost 7 bases, J lost 3 bases, and 12 bases stayed unmatched. CDR1 and CDR2 (germline): MDHEN, SYDVKM. The CDR3 has 17 amino acids. CDR3 sequence (DNA): TGTGCCAGCACTTTCCTCGGGACAGGGGGCGCGGACACTGAAGCTTTCTTT. The encoded protein is CASTFLGTGGADTEAFF.

V gene TRBV9 combines with J gene TRBJ2-2; 8 nucleotides match TRBD1. The V gene end was trimmed by 5 bases and the J gene end by 6 bases; junction bases not matched to a gene: 3. Germline values: CDR1 SGDLS, CDR2 YYNGEE. CDR3 length: 13 amino acids. The CDR3: CASSQQGAGELFF. The CDR3 DNA is TGTGCCAGCAGTCAACAGGGGGCCGGGGAGCTGTTTTTT.

V gene TRBV11-2 combines with J gene TRBJ1-1, with TRBD1 as a possible D gene (6 bases). Between the trimmed V and J ends, which lost 4 bases and 4 bases, there was a span of 13 bases. Germline CDR1 reads SGHAT; CDR2 reads FQNNGV. CDR3 length equals 14 residues. The CDR3 sequence is CASSSYGGGTEAFF. The CDR3 DNA follows: TGTGCCAGCAGCTCTTATGGGGGCGGCACTGAAGCTTTCTTT.

This chain joins TRBV11-3 and TRBJ2-3, with 9 bases identical to TRBD2. CDR1 and CDR2 (germline): SGHNT, YENEEA. The CDR3 covers 17 residues. V trimming: 5 bases; J trimming: 1 base; junction bases outside the gene matches: 10. The CDR3 region is CASSPRKRGDGTDTQYF. The CDR3 DNA follows: TGTGCCAGCAGCCCACGAAAGCGGGGGGACGGCACAGATACGCAGTATTTT.

This chain connects TRBV5-1 to TRBJ1-1; D perhaps matches TRBD1 (5 bases). V was pared by 2 bases and J by 11 bases, with 19 bases between. The CDR3 loop spans 14 amino acids. Germline V lookup: CDR1 SGHRS, CDR2 YFSETQ. The DNA of the CDR3 is TGCGCCAGCAGCTTATATGAAGGGCTAGGGGATGCTTTCTTT. It codes for CASSLYEGLGDAFF.

The chain couples TRBV10-3 to TRBJ1-2, with 8 bases that match TRBD1. CDR1 and CDR2 from the germline V gene are ENHRY and SYGVKD. The CDR3 contains 17 residues. V was pared by 8 bases and J by 3 bases, with 17 bases of the junction left unmatched. The chain's CDR3 is CAIHGGTGGAWDYGYTF. The CDR3 nucleotides read TGTGCCATCCACGGGGGGACAGGTGGGGCTTGGGACTATGGCTACACCTTC.

The V gene is TRBV6-5, the J gene TRBJ1-1; 7 nucleotides align to TRBD1. The germline gives CDR1 MNHEY, CDR2 SVGAGI. This CDR3 spans 14 amino acids. The J segment lost 7 bases and the V segment lost 5 bases, leaving 10 bases of the junction unmatched. The CDR3 sequence: CASSRRTGGREAFF. CDR3 nucleotide sequence: TGTGCCAGCAGTCGAAGGACAGGAGGGCGTGAAGCTTTCTTT.

This clone was observed a handful of times. The CDR3 spells CASADRTSNTEAFF. The DNA for the CDR3 is TGTGCCAGCGCCGACAGGACCTCAAACACTGAAGCTTTCTTT. This chain connects TRBV7-2 to TRBJ1-1, with D maybe TRBD1 (6 bases). The CDR3 covers 14 residues. Germline V gives CDR1 SGHTA, CDR2 FQGNSA. Trimming left V 8 bases short and J 2 bases short, with 15 bases between.

This chain connects TRBV5-1 to TRBJ2-5, with D hard to call. The CDR3 is 15 amino acids. From germline, CDR1 is SGHRS and CDR2 YFSETQ. Trimming pared 3 bases from V and 0 bases from J, leaving 12 bases between. Here the CDR3 reads CASSSLRSYQETQYF. The CDR3, as DNA: TGCGCCAGCAGCTCCCTACGGAGCTACCAAGAGACCCAGTACTTC.

The chain couples TRBV5-1 to TRBJ2-7; 7 nucleotides line up with TRBD1. The germline V gene has CDR1 SGHRS and CDR2 YFSETQ. The V and J ends lost 0 bases and 7 bases, in that order; junction bases with no gene match: 10. This CDR3 contains 15 residues. The CDR3 DNA follows: TGCGCCAGCAGCTTGGAAGGGGGCGCGGCGGAAGAGCAGTACTTC. It codes for CASSLEGGAAEEQYF. The full variable domain, with the rest looked up from reference TRBV5-1 and TRBJ2-7, is KAGVTQTPRYLIKTRGQQVTLSCSPISGHRSVSWYQQTPGQGLQFLFEYFSETQRNKGNFPGRFSGRQFSNSRSEMNVSTLELGDSALYLCASSLEGGAAEEQYFGPGTRLTVT.

V and J are TRBV29-1 and TRBJ2-7, with 9 bases matching TRBD1. Unmatched junction bases numbered 2, after V lost 1 base and J lost 1 base. The V gene's germline CDR1 is SQVTM and CDR2 ANQGSEA. The CDR3 contains 14 residues. As DNA, the CDR3 is TGCAGCGTTGAAGGGGGGACAGGGTCCTACGAGCAGTACTTC. This encodes CSVEGGTGSYEQYF.

V gene TRBV5-1 combines with J gene TRBJ2-1; 12 bases agree with TRBD1. CDR1 is SGHRS, CDR2 YFSETQ, per germline. The J segment lost 12 bases and the V segment lost 1 base, leaving 11 bases of the junction unmatched. CDR3 length: 16 residues. CDR3 amino acids: CASSLTGTGGLIRQFF. CDR3 nucleotide sequence: TGCGCCAGCAGCTTGACGGGGACAGGGGGCTTGATAAGGCAGTTCTTC.